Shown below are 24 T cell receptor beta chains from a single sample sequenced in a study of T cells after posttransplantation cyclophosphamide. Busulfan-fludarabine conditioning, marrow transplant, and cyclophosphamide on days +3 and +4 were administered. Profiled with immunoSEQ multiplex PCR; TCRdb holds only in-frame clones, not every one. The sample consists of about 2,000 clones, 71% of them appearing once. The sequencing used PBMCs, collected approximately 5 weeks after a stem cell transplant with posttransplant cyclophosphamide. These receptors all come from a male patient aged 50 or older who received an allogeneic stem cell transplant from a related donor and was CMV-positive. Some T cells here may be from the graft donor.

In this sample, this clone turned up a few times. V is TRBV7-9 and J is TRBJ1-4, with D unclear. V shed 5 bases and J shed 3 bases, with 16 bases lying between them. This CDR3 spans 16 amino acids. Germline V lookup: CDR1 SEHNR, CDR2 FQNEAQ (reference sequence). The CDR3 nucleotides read TGTGCCAGCAGCCGGGAGTTCGGACGCCCTAATGAAAAACTGTTTTTT. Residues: CASSREFGRPNEKLFF.

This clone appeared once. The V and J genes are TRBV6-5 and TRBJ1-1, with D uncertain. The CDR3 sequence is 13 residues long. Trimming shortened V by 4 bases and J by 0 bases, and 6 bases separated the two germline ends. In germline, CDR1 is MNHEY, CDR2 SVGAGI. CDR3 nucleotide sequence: TGTGCCAGCAGTTCGCGGATGAACACTGAAGCTTTCTTT. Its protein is CASSSRMNTEAFF.

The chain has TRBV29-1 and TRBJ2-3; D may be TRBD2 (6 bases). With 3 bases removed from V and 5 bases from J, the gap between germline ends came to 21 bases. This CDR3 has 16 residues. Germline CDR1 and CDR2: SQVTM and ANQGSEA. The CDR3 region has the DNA TGCAGCGTTGAGGGCCCGGGCGGGATGAAAGTAGATACGCAGTATTTT. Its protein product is CSVEGPGGMKVDTQYF.

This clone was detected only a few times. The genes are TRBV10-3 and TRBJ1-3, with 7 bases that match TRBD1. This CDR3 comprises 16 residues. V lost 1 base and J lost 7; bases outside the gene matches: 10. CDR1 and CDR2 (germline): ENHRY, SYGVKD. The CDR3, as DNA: TGTGCCATCAGTGAGTTCCCGCGACAGGGCAGCAACACCATATATTTT. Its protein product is CAISEFPRQGSNTIYF.

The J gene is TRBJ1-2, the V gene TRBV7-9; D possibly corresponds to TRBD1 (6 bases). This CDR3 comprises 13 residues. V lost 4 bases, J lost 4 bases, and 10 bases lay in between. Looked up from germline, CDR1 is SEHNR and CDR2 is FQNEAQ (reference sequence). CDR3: CASSYRVLYGYTF. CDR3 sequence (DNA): TGTGCCAGCAGCTACAGGGTTCTCTATGGCTACACCTTC.

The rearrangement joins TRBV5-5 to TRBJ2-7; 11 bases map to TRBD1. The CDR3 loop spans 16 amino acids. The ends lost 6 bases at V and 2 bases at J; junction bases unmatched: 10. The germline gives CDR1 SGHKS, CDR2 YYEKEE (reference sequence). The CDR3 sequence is CASTPARGQGAYEQYF. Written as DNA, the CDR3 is TGTGCCAGCACGCCCGCTAGGGGACAGGGGGCCTACGAGCAGTACTTC.

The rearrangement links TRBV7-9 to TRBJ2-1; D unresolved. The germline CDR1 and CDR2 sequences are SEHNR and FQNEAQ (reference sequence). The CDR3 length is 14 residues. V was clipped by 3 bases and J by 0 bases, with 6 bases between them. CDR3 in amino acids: CASSFLSSYNEQFF. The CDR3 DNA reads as TGTGCCAGCAGCTTCCTCAGCTCCTACAATGAGCAGTTCTTC.

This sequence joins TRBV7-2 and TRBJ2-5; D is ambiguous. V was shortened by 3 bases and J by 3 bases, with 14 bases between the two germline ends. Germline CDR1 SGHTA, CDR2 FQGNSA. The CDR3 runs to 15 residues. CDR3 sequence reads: CASSFFSLRKETQYF. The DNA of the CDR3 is TGTGCCAGCAGCTTTTTCTCACTGCGGAAAGAGACCCAGTACTTC.

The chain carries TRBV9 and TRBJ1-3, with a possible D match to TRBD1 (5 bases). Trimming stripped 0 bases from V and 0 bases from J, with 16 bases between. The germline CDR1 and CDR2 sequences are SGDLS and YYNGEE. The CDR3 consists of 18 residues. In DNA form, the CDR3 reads TGTGCCAGCAGCGTAGGCACCGGGACTGTCAACTCTGGAAACACCATATATTTT. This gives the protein CASSVGTGTVNSGNTIYF.

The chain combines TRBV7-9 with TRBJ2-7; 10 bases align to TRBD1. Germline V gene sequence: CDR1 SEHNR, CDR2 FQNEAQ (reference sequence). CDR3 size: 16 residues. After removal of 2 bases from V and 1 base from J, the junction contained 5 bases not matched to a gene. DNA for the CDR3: TGTGCCAGCAGCTTATCCGGGACAGGGGCTTCCTACGAGCAGTACTTC. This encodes CASSLSGTGASYEQYF.

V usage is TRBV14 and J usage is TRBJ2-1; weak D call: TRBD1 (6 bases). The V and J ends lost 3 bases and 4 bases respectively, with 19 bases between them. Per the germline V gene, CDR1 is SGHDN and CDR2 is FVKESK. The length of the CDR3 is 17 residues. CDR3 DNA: TGTGCCAGCAGCCACCTCAGGTCCAGGGGCAAGTACAATGAGCAGTTCTTC. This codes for CASSHLRSRGKYNEQFF.

CDR3 amino acids: CASKTSGRSSKDTQYF. CDR3 bases: TGCGCCAGCAAAACTAGCGGGCGGTCGTCAAAGGATACGCAGTATTTT. This chain uses TRBV5-1 with TRBJ2-3; TRBD2 aligns across 9 bases. In germline, CDR1 is SGHRS, CDR2 YFSETQ. Losses at the gene ends were 6 bases for V and 6 bases for J; bases not matched to a gene: 14. This CDR3 region has 16 residues. The variable domain in full, with the rest retrieved from reference TRBV5-1 and TRBJ2-3, is KAGVTQTPRYLIKTRGQQVTLSCSPISGHRSVSWYQQTPGQGLQFLFEYFSETQRNKGNFPGRFSGRQFSNSRSEMNVSTLELGDSALYLCASKTSGRSSKDTQYFGPGTRLTVL.

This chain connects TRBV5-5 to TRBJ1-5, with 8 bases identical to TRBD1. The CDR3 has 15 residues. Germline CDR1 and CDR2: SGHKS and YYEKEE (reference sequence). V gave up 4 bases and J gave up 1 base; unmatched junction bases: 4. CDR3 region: CASSGGQASNQPQHF. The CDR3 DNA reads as TGTGCCAGCAGCGGGGGACAGGCGAGCAATCAGCCCCAGCATTTT. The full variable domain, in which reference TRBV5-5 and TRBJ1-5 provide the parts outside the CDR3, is DAGVTQSPTHLIKTRGQQVTLRCSPISGHKSVSWYQQVLGQGPQFIFQYYEKEERGRGNFPDRFSARQFPNYSSELNVNALLLGDSALYLCASSGGQASNQPQHFGDGTRLSIL.

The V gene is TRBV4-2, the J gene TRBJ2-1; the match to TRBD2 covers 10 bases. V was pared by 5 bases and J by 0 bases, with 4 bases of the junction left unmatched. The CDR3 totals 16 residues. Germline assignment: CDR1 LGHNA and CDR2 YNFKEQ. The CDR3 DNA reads TGTGCCAGCAGCACCAGCGGGAGGGCCTCCTACAATGAGCAGTTCTTC. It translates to CASSTSGRASYNEQFF.

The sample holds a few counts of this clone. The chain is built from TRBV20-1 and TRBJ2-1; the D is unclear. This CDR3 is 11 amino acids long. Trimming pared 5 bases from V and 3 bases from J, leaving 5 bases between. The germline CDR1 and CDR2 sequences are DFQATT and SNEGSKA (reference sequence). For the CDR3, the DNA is TGCAGTGCTGAGAACTACAATGAGCAGTTCTTC. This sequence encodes CSAENYNEQFF.

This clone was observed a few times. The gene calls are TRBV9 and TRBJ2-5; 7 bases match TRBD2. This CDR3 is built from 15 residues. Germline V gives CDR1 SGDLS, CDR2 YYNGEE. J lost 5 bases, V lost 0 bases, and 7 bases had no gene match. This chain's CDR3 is CASSVVGGGGETQYF. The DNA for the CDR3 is TGTGCCAGCAGCGTAGTTGGGGGGGGTGGGGAGACCCAGTACTTC.

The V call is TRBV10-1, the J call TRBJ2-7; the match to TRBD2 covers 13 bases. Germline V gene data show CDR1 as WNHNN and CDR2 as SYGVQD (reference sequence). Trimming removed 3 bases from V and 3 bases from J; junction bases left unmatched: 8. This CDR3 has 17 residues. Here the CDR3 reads CASSDSTGTSGVYEQYF. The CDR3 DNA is TGCGCCAGCAGTGATTCCACCGGGACTAGCGGGGTCTACGAGCAGTACTTC.

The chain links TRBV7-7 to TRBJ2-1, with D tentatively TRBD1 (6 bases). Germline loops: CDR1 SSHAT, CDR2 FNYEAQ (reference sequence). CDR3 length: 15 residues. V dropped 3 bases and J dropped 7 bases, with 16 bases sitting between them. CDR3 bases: TGTGCCAGCAGCTTGGACAGACACAAAGGTAATGAGCAGTTCTTC. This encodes CASSLDRHKGNEQFF.

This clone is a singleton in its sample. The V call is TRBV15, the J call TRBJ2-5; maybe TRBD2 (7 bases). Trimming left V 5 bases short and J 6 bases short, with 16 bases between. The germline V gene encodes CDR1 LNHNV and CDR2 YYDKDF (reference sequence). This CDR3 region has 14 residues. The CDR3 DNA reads TGTGCCACCAGCCAGAAGGGGGGGTGGAAGACCCAGTACTTC. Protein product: CATSQKGGWKTQYF.

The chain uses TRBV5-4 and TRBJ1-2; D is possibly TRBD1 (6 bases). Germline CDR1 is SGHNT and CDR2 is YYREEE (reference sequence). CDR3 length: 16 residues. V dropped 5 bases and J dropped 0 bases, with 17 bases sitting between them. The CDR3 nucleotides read TGTGCCAGCAGGCCAAACCAGGGGTACCCTAACTATGGCTACACCTTC. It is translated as CASRPNQGYPNYGYTF.

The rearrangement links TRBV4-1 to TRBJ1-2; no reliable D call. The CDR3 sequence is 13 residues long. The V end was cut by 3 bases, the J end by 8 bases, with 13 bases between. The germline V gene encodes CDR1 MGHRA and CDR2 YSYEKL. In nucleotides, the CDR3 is TGCGCCAGCAGCCAGGCCCGTTCGGGGGGCTACACCTTC. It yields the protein CASSQARSGGYTF.

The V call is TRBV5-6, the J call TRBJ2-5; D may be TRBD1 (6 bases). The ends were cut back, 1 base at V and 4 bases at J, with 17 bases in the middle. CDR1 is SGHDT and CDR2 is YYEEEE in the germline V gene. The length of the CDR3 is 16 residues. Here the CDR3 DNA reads TGTGCCAGCAGCTTGTTGGGTGGGGGCGCCCCAGAGACCCAGTACTTC. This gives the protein CASSLLGGGAPETQYF.

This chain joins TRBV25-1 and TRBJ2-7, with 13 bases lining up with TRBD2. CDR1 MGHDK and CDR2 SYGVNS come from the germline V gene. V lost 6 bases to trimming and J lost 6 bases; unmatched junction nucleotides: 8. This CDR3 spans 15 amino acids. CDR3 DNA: TGTGCCAGCAGCGCCCGACTAGCGGGGGGAGGCGAGCAGTACTTC. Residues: CASSARLAGGGEQYF.

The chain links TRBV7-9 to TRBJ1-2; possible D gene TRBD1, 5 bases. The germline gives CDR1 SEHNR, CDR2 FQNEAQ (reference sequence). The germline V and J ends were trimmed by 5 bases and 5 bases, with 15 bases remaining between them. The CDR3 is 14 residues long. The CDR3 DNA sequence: TGTGCCAGCAGCGCCAGGGCTCTGTCGTATGGCTACACCTTC. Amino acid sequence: CASSARALSYGYTF.